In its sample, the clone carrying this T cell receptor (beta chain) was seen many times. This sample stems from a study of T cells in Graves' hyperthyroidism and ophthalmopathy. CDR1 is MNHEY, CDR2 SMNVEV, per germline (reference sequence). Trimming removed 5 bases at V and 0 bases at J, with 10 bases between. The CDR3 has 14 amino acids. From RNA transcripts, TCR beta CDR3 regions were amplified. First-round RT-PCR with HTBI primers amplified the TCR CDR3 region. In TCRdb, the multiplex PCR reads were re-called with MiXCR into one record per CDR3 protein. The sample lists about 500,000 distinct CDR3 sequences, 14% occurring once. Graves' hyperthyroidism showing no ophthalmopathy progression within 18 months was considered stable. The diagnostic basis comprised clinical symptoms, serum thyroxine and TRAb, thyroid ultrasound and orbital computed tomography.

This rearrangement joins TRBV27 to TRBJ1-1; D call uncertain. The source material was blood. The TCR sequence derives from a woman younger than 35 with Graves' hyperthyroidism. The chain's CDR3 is CASSGHIMNTEAFF. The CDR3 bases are TGTGCCAGCAGTGGTCACATCATGAACACTGAAGCTTTCTTT.